This T cell receptor beta chain was sequenced during a study of cytomegalovirus exposure and HLA in healthy donors. Germline V gene data show CDR1 as MGHRA and CDR2 as YSYEKL. The CDR3 extends over 15 amino acids. Trimming stripped 0 bases from V and 7 bases from J, with 12 bases between. A multiplex PCR was run with 60 Vbeta primers and 13 Jbeta primers. Using immunoSEQ multiplex PCR, the repertoire was profiled, and TCRdb retains in-frame clones only, with some absent. The sample carries over 150,000 clones, around 75% recorded once. Sequencing was done on a sample of PBMCs. This receptor was taken from a woman in her twenties or thirties in good health and CMV-seropositive. The V call is TRBV4-1, the J call TRBJ1-4, with D perhaps TRBD1 (6 bases). The CDR3 reads CASSQDVQGREKLFF. The DNA of the CDR3 is TGCGCCAGCAGCCAAGACGTACAGGGTCGTGAAAAACTGTTTTTT.